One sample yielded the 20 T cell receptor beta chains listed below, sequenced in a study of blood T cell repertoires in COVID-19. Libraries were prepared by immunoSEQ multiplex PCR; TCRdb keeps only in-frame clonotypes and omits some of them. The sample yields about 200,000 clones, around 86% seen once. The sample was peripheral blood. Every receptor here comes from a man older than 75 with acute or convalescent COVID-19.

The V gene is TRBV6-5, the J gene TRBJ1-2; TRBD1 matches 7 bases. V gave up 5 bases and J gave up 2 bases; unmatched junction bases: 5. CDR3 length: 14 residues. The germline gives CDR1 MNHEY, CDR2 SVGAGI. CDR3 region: CASSRGLANYGYTF. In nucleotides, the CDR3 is TGTGCCAGCAGTAGGGGGCTGGCCAACTATGGCTACACCTTC.

The CDR3 DNA follows: TGTGCCAGCAGCCCCCCGGGACAGGGGGCGCCTCAGAATTCACCCCTCCACTTT. It translates to CASSPPGQGAPQNSPLHF. The V and J genes are TRBV27 and TRBJ1-6; 12 nucleotides line up with TRBD1. The trim removed 6 bases at V and 7 bases at J, leaving 13 bases unmatched. There are 18 residues in the CDR3. CDR1 MNHEY and CDR2 SMNVEV come from the germline V gene (reference sequence).

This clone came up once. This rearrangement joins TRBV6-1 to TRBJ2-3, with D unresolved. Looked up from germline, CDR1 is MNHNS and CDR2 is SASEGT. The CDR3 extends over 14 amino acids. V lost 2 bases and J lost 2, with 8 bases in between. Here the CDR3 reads CASSESVFTDTQYF. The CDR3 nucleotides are TGTGCCAGCAGTGAATCAGTTTTCACAGATACGCAGTATTTT.

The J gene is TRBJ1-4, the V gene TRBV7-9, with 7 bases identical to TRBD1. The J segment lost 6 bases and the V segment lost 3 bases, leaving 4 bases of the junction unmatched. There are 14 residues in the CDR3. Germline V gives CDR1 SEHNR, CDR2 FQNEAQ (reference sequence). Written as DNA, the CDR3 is TGTGCCAGCAGCTTCGGCCAGGGGGATGAAAAACTGTTTTTT. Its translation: CASSFGQGDEKLFF.

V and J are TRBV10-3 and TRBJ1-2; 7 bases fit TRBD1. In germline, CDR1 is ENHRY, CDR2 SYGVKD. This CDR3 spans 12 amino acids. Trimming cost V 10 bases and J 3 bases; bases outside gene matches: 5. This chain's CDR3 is CATKDRDYGYTF. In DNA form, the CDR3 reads TGTGCCACCAAAGACAGGGACTATGGCTACACCTTC.

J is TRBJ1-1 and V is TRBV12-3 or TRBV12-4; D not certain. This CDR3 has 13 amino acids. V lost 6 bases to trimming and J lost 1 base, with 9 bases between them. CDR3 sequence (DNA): TGTGCCAGCAGAGCACTCACGAACACTGAAGCTTTCTTT. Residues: CASRALTNTEAFF.

This CDR3 is CASSVAQNTGELFF. The DNA of the CDR3 is TGTGCCAGCAGCGTAGCACAGAACACCGGGGAGCTGTTTTTT. The chain links TRBV9 to TRBJ2-2, with D hard to call. V was trimmed by 0 bases and J by 1 base, leaving 4 bases between them. Germline CDR1 and CDR2: SGDLS and YYNGEE. The CDR3 runs to 14 residues.

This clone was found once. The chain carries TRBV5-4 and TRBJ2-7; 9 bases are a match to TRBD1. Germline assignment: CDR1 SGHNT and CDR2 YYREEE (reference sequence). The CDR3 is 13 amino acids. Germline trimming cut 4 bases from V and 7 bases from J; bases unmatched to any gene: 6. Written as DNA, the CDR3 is TGTGCCAGCAGCAAGGGGACAGGGAAGGAGCAGTACGTC. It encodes CASSKGTGKEQYV.

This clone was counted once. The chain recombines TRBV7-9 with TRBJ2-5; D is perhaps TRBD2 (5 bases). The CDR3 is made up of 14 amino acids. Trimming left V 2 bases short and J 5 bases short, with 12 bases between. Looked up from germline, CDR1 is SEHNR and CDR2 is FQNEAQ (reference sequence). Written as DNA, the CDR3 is TGTGCCAGCAGCTTAAGCGGTTCGAGTGAGACCCAGTACTTC. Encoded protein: CASSLSGSSETQYF. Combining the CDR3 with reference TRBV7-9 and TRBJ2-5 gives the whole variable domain DTGVSQNPRHKITKRGQNVTFRCDPISEHNRLYWYRQTLGQGPEFLTYFQNEAQLEKSRLLSDRFSAERPKGSFSTLEIQRTEQGDSAMYLCASSLSGSSETQYFGPGTRLLVL.

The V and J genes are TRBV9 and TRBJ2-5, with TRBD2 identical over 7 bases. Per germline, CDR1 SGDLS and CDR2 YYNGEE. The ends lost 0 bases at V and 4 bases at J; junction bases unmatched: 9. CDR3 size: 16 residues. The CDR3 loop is CASSVVGLGGAETQYF. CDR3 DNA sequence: TGTGCCAGCAGCGTAGTAGGACTAGGCGGGGCAGAGACCCAGTACTTC.

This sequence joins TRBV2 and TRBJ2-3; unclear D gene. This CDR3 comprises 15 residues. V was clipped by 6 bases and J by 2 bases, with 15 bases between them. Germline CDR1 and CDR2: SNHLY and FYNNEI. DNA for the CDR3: TGTGCCAGCAGGAGAATTAACAGTATCACAGATACGCAGTATTTT. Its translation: CASRRINSITDTQYF.

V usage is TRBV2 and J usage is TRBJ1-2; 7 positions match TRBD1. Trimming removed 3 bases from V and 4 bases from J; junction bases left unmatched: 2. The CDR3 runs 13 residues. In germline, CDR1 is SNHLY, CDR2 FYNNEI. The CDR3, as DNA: TGTGCCAGCAGTGAGACAGGGTTCTATGGCTACACCTTC. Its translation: CASSETGFYGYTF.

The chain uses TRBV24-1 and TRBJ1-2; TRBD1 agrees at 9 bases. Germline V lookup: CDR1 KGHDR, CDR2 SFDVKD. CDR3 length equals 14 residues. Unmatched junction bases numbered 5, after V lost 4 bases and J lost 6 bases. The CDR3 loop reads CATSESGTGNGYTF. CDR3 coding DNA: TGTGCCACCAGTGAGTCCGGGACAGGGAATGGCTACACCTTC.

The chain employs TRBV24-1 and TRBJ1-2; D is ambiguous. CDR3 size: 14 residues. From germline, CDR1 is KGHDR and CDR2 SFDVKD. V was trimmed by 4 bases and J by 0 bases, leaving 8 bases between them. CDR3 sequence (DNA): TGTGCCACCAGTGAGGGCAGCACTAACTATGGCTACACCTTC. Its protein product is CATSEGSTNYGYTF.

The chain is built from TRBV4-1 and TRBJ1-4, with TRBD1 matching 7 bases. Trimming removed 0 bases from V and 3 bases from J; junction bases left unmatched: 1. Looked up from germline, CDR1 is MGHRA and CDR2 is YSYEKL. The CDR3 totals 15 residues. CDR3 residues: CASSQETGSNEKLFF. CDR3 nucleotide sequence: TGCGCCAGCAGCCAAGAGACAGGGTCTAATGAAAAACTGTTTTTT.

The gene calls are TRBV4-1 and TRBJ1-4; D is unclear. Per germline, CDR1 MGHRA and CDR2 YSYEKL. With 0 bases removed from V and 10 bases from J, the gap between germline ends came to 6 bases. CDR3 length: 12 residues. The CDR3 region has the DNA TGCGCCAGCAGCCAAGATCTAGGAAAACTGTTTTTT. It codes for CASSQDLGKLFF.

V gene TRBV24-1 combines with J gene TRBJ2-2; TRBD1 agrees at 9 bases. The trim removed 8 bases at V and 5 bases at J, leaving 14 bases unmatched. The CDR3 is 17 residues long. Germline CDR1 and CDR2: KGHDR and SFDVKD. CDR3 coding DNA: TGTGCCACCACTGCTTCCCGGGACAGGGTTAATACCGGGGAGCTGTTTTTT. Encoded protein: CATTASRDRVNTGELFF.

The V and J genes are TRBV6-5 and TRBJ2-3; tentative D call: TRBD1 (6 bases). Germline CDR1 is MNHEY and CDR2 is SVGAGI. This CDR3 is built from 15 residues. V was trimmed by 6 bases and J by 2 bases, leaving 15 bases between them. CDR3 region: CASSSDSPITDTQYF. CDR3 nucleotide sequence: TGTGCCAGCAGCTCGGACAGCCCCATCACAGATACGCAGTATTTT.

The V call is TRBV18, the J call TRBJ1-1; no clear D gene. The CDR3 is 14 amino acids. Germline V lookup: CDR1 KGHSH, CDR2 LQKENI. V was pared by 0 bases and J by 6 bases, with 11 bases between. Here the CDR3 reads CASSPPPGRAEAFF. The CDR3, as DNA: TGTGCCAGCTCACCACCTCCTGGTAGAGCTGAAGCTTTCTTT.

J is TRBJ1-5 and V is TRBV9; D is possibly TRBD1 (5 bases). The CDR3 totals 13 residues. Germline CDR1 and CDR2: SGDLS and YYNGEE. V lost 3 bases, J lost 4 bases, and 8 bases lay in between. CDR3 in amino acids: CASSGRQNQPQHF. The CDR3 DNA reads TGTGCCAGCAGCGGTCGACAGAATCAGCCCCAGCATTTT.